The 19 T cell receptor beta chains reported below all come from one sample, sequenced in a study of T cell repertoires in cytomegalovirus infection. One entry per CDR3 protein results from TCRdb running MiXCR on the reads. This table holds about 490,000 distinct CDR3 sequences, about 25% found once. Sequencing was done on a sample of PBMCs. The receptor source for this set is a human donor in good health (CMV status not recorded). Some clones in this sample may be carry-over from other donors' samples.

At least ten counts were recorded for this clonotype. The CDR3 here is CASSVTTGDSSYEQYF. Here the CDR3 DNA reads TGTGCCAGCAGCGTGACGACAGGGGATTCCTCCTACGAGCAGTACTTC. The genes are TRBV7-2 and TRBJ2-7; 8 nucleotides agree with TRBD1. Germline V lookup: CDR1 SGHTA, CDR2 FQGNSA. This CDR3 spans 16 amino acids. V was clipped by 5 bases and J by 0 bases; unmatched bases: 9.

In its sample, this clonotype was seen a few times. The rearrangement links TRBV4-3 to TRBJ2-4; D is tentatively TRBD1 or TRBD2 (5 bases each). The CDR3 loop spans 16 amino acids. Trimming shortened V by 4 bases and J by 0 bases, and 13 bases separated the two germline ends. Germline CDR1 reads LGHNA; CDR2 reads YSLEER. For the CDR3, the DNA is TGCGCCAGCAGCCCACCGGGACCCTTAGCCAAAAACATTCAGTACTTC. Amino acid sequence: CASSPPGPLAKNIQYF.

This clonotype was picked up many times. The rearrangement links TRBV27 to TRBJ2-3; D is perhaps TRBD2 (5 bases). V gave up 8 bases and J gave up 4 bases, with 16 bases separating them. The CDR3 length is 14 residues. The V gene's germline CDR1 is MNHEY and CDR2 SMNVEV (reference sequence). CDR3 residues: CASRRIGNADTQYF. The CDR3 coding sequence is TGTGCCAGCCGGCGTATCGGGAACGCAGATACGCAGTATTTT.

This clonotype was observed a handful of times. The chain is built from TRBV6-6 and TRBJ1-1; D may be TRBD1 (5 bases). CDR3 size: 13 residues. From germline, CDR1 is MNHNY and CDR2 SVGAGI (reference sequence). The V and J ends lost 7 bases and 6 bases respectively, with 15 bases between them. This chain's CDR3 is CASKEPRGPEAFF. The CDR3 coding sequence is TGTGCCAGCAAAGAGCCAAGGGGCCCTGAAGCTTTCTTT.

This clonotype has at least ten counts. The chain is built from TRBV7-2 and TRBJ1-5; D is unclear. Trimming stripped 1 base from V and 3 bases from J, with 10 bases between. The CDR3 contains 15 residues. CDR1 SGHTA and CDR2 FQGNSA come from the germline V gene. CDR3 protein: CASSLGGYNNQPQHF. Written as DNA, the CDR3 is TGTGCCAGCAGCTTAGGGGGATACAACAATCAGCCCCAGCATTTT.

V is TRBV27 and J is TRBJ1-2; D gene unclear. The CDR3 consists of 13 residues. V was pared by 5 bases and J by 7 bases, with 14 bases between. Germline values: CDR1 MNHEY, CDR2 SMNVEV (reference sequence). The CDR3 nucleotides read TGTGCCAGCAGTCCCCGCCCAGGACGTGGCTACACCTTC. Translated, it gives CASSPRPGRGYTF.

The V and J genes are TRBV7-2 and TRBJ1-2; 9 nucleotides line up with TRBD1. V dropped 5 bases and J dropped 4; count of bases not matched to a gene: 8. The CDR3 contains 15 residues. In germline, CDR1 is SGHTA, CDR2 FQGNSA. CDR3 loop: CASSIRDRELYGYTF. The CDR3 DNA is TGTGCCAGCAGCATCCGGGACAGGGAACTCTATGGCTACACCTTC.

The V gene is TRBV5-1, the J gene TRBJ2-1; either TRBD1 or TRBD2 may supply D (5 bases each). Trimming removed 0 bases from V and 6 bases from J, with 13 bases in between. The V gene's germline CDR1 is SGHRS and CDR2 YFSETQ. The CDR3 runs 15 residues. The CDR3 here is CASSLGGITINEQFF. The CDR3 bases are TGCGCCAGCAGCTTGGGGGGGATTACTATCAATGAGCAGTTCTTC.

The chain employs TRBV10-2 and TRBJ2-7; maybe TRBD1 (6 bases). V was shortened by 6 bases and J by 1 base, with 10 bases between the two germline ends. This CDR3 is built from 13 residues. Germline CDR1 WSHSY, CDR2 SAAADI. The CDR3 region is CASSPQGSYEQYV. The CDR3 coding sequence is TGCGCCAGCAGCCCACAGGGTTCCTACGAGCAGTACGTC.

This clonotype came up a few times. The rearrangement uses TRBV4-1 and TRBJ1-4; no clear D gene. The CDR3 covers 15 residues. The germline V and J ends were trimmed by 1 base and 8 bases, with 14 bases remaining between them. Looked up from germline, CDR1 is MGHRA and CDR2 is YSYEKL. In nucleotides, the CDR3 is TGCGCCAGCAGCCAAGGACACTCCACCGACGAAAAACTGTTTTTT. Translation: CASSQGHSTDEKLFF.

The genes are TRBV11-2 and TRBJ2-5; weak D call: TRBD2 (6 bases). The V end lost 5 bases, the J end lost 3 bases, and 25 bases lay between the germline ends. CDR1 is SGHAT, CDR2 FQNNGV, per germline. This CDR3 region has 18 residues. This CDR3 reads CASSHGGILRGREETQYF. The DNA for the CDR3 is TGTGCCAGCAGCCATGGGGGGATCCTTCGGGGACGCGAAGAGACCCAGTACTTC.

This clonotype was detected many times. The chain links TRBV7-2 to TRBJ2-7; the D gene is possibly TRBD2 (6 bases). V shed 4 bases and J shed 2 bases, with 15 bases lying between them. Germline assignment: CDR1 SGHTA and CDR2 FQGNSA. The length of the CDR3 is 15 residues. The CDR3, as DNA: TGTGCCAGCAGCTCCGTCCTCGGAGGGACCTACGAGCAGTACTTC. Protein: CASSSVLGGTYEQYF.

This clonotype was seen a single time. The CDR3 DNA follows: TGTGCCAGCAGACCCACTTCGGCGGCGGAGACCCAGTACTTC. It specifies CASRPTSAAETQYF. The J gene is TRBJ2-5, the V gene TRBV6-1; unclear D gene. Germline V gene sequence: CDR1 MNHNS, CDR2 SASEGT. There are 14 residues in the CDR3. Deletions cut 6 bases from V and 5 bases from J, with 16 bases between.

This clonotype has at least ten counts. V gene TRBV12-3 or TRBV12-4 combines with J gene TRBJ1-2; D remains unclear. V lost 3 bases, J lost 6 bases, and 17 bases lay in between. The length of the CDR3 is 15 residues. As DNA, the CDR3 is TGTGCCAGCAGTTTTTTTCAAAAGAGCTCCGATGGCTACACCTTC. Its translation: CASSFFQKSSDGYTF.

This clonotype occurred a few times. The chain combines TRBV7-2 with TRBJ1-3; TRBD1 is a possible D gene (6 bases). Germline V gene data show CDR1 as SGHTA and CDR2 as FQGNSA. The CDR3 is made up of 16 amino acids. V dropped 1 base and J dropped 0 bases, with 10 bases sitting between them. The CDR3 DNA reads as TGTGCCAGCAGCTTAGGACAGGCGACCTCTGGAAACACCATATATTTT. This codes for CASSLGQATSGNTIYF.

The rearrangement links TRBV10-3 to TRBJ2-3, with 7 positions matching TRBD1. The CDR3 has 12 amino acids. Germline-derived CDR1 and CDR2 are ENHRY and SYGVKD. With 11 bases clipped from V and 6 bases from J, the junction kept 8 bases outside the gene matches. CDR3 protein: CAFLRGLDTQYF. The CDR3 nucleotides read TGTGCCTTCCTAAGGGGGCTCGATACGCAGTATTTT.

CDR3 sequence: CSARGIAPAASYEQYV. In nucleotides, the CDR3 is TGCAGTGCTAGAGGGATAGCGCCAGCGGCTTCCTACGAGCAGTACGTC. The V gene is TRBV20-1, the J gene TRBJ2-7; D is perhaps TRBD2 (5 bases). The V end lost 1 base, the J end lost 1 base, and 17 bases lay between the germline ends. Per the germline V gene, CDR1 is DFQATT and CDR2 is SNEGSKA (reference sequence). There are 16 residues in the CDR3.

This clonotype came up a few times. This chain connects TRBV3-1 to TRBJ1-1; 10 bases are shared with TRBD1. V was pared by 2 bases and J by 7 bases, with 7 bases of the junction left unmatched. The CDR3 is made up of 15 amino acids. Germline-derived CDR1 and CDR2 are LGHDT and YNNKEL (reference sequence). The CDR3 spells CASSQRDRGLNEAFF. The CDR3 DNA follows: TGTGCCAGCAGCCAACGAGACAGGGGGCTAAATGAAGCTTTCTTT.

V is TRBV24-1 and J is TRBJ2-3; unclear D gene. V was trimmed by 1 base and J by 0 bases, leaving 10 bases between them. CDR1 and CDR2 from the germline V gene are KGHDR and SFDVKD. The CDR3 has 16 amino acids. This CDR3 is CATSDFGEDSTDTQYF. CDR3 in DNA: TGTGCCACCAGTGATTTTGGCGAGGATAGCACAGATACGCAGTATTTT.